The clone carrying this T cell receptor (beta chain) was counted ten times or more. The target antigen is unknown. Trimming pared 1 base from V and 4 bases from J, leaving 8 bases between. This CDR3 is 13 amino acids long. The V gene's germline CDR1 is DFQATT and CDR2 SNEGSKA (reference sequence). This sample was included in a study of glioma-infiltrating T cells. TCR alpha and beta CDR3 regions were amplified from RNA using iRepertoire nested multiplex PCR. MiXCR, applied by TCRdb to the multiplex PCR reads, yields one record per CDR3 protein. Of tens of thousands of distinct CDR3 sequences listed, about a quarter are singletons. Study outcomes and limitations: Tissue-blood divergence was below expectation in non-neoplastic patients, above in gliomas.

The chain carries TRBV20-1 and TRBJ1-5, with D possibly TRBD1 on 5 matching bases. The sequence derives from a human donor with low-grade glioma or glioblastoma, undergoing nonglioma brain surgery, or in good health (not recorded which). The specimen was glioma tissue, nonneoplastic brain tissue, or PBMCs (not recorded which). DNA of the CDR3: TGCAGTGCTAGAGGACAGATTAATCAGCCCCAGCATTTT. Its protein is CSARGQINQPQHF.